This TCR beta chain was sequenced for a study of shared clonotypes between healthy human individuals. Findings of the study overall: When naive CD4 clonotypes were compared across several donors, approximately 4.9% were shared.

In the naive CD8 group, cells lacked CD45RO and were positively selected for CCR7, so terminally differentiated effector memory CD45RA+ cells were left out. Authors' analysis steps: Filtering of immunoSEQ junctional sequences could not match full-length read filtering. The assay was immunoSEQ multiplex PCR, and TCRdb's table has in-frame clones only and misses some. The V and J calls and clone size are taken from that table; D and trimming were inferred from the DNA. Seen here are about 680,000 clones, about 91% observed once, and the top ten hold roughly 24%. Germline V gene sequence: CDR1 MNHEY, CDR2 SMNVEV (reference sequence). The junction had 9 bases not matched to a gene; V was cut back by 6 bases and J by 8 bases. The CDR3 contains 16 residues. In regard to this clone: The target antigen is unknown.

The sequenced sample was naive CD8+ T cells sorted from blood. This clonotype was obtained from a man aged 25 to 45 in good health. This chain connects TRBV27 to TRBJ2-1; TRBD2 agrees at 14 bases. The CDR3 is CASSIGTSGRYHEQFF. The CDR3 bases are TGTGCCAGCAGCATCGGGACTAGCGGGAGATACCATGAGCAGTTCTTC.